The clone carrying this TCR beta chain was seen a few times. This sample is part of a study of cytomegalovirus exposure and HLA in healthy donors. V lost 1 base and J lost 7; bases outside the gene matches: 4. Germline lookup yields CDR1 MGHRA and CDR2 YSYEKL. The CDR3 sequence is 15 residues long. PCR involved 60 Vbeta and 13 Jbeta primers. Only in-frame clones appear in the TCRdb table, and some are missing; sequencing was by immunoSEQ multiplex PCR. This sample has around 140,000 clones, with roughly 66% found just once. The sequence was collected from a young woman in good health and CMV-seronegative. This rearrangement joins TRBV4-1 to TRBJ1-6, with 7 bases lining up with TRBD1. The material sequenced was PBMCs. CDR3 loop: CASSQGQGVNSPLHF. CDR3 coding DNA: TGCGCCAGCAGCCAAGGGCAGGGGGTGAATTCACCCCTCCACTTT.